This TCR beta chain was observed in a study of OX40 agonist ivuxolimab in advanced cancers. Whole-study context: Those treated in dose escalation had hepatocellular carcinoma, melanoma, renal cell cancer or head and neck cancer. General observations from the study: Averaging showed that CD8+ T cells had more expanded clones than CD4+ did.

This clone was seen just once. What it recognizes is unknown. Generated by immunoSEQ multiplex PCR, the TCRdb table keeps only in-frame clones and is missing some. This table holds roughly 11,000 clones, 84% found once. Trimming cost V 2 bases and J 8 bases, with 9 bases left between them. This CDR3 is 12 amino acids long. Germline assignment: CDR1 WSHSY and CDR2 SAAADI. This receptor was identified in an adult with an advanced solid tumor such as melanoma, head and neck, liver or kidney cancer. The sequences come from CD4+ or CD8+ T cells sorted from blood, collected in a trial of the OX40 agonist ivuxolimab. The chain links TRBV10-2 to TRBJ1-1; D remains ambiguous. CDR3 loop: CASSEGIQEAFF. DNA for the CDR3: TGCGCCAGCAGTGAGGGCATACAAGAAGCTTTCTTT.